Shown below are 21 T cell receptor beta chains from a single sample sequenced in a study of T cell repertoires in cytomegalovirus infection. Using its own MiXCR run on the reads, TCRdb lists one record per CDR3 protein. The sample consists of 700,000 to 900,000 distinct CDR3 sequences, under 35% of them appearing once. These TCRs' antigens remain unknown. Sequences were derived from cultured CD8+ T cells from PBMCs, sampled from culture after CMV antigen stimulation. The receptors were gathered from a human donor in good health (CMV status not recorded). Some clones in this sample may be carry-over from other donors' samples.

In regard to this clonotype: A read error may explain this, as a much larger clone is one base away. The chain joins TRBV7-8 to TRBJ2-7; 9 bases are shared with TRBD1. Germline V gene lookup returns CDR1 SGHVS and CDR2 FQNEAQ. V was pared by 6 bases and J by 8 bases, with 11 bases of the junction left unmatched. The CDR3 has 14 residues. The CDR3 loop reads CASRFGTGTYKQYF. The CDR3 DNA reads as TGTGCCAGCAGATTCGGGACAGGGACTTACAAGCAGTACTTC.

The table lists this clonotype with many counts. This sequence joins TRBV7-9 and TRBJ2-7; TRBD1 matches 11 bases. The CDR3 sequence is 19 residues long. V lost 4 bases to trimming and J lost 0 bases; unmatched junction nucleotides: 14. Germline assignment: CDR1 SEHNR and CDR2 FQNEAQ (reference sequence). This CDR3 reads CASSSARIRDRGSSYEQYF. The CDR3 region has the DNA TGTGCCAGCAGCTCCGCCCGTATTCGGGACAGGGGGAGCTCCTACGAGCAGTACTTC. The entire variable domain, with the rest obtained from reference TRBV7-9 and TRBJ2-7, is as follows: DTGVSQNPRHKITKRGQNVTFRCDPISEHNRLYWYRQTLGQGPEFLTYFQNEAQLEKSRLLSDRFSAERPKGSFSTLEIQRTEQGDSAMYLCASSSARIRDRGSSYEQYFGPGTRLTVT.

V gene TRBV2 combines with J gene TRBJ1-1; D remains ambiguous. CDR3 size: 13 residues. The germline V gene has CDR1 SNHLY and CDR2 FYNNEI. Deletions cut 3 bases from V and 1 base from J, with 6 bases between. DNA of the CDR3: TGTGCCAGCAGTGACACCTCGAACACTGAAGCTTTCTTT. It yields the protein CASSDTSNTEAFF. The full variable domain, rest sourced from reference TRBV2 and TRBJ1-1, is EPEVTQTPSHQVTQMGQEVILRCVPISNHLYFYWYRQILGQKVEFLVSFYNNEISEKSEIFDDQFSVERPDGSNFTLKIRSTKLEDSAMYFCASSDTSNTEAFFGQGTRLTVV.

This clonotype appeared a few times. The rearrangement links TRBV5-6 to TRBJ2-2; D possibly corresponds to TRBD1 (6 bases). CDR3 length equals 16 residues. V lost 3 bases, J lost 3 bases, and 15 bases lay in between. CDR1 is SGHDT and CDR2 is YYEEEE in the germline V gene. The CDR3 reads CASSWRTDLYTGELFF. In DNA form, the CDR3 reads TGTGCCAGCAGCTGGCGGACAGACCTGTACACCGGGGAGCTGTTTTTT.

The V and J genes are TRBV7-6 and TRBJ1-1, with a weak D call TRBD1 (6 bases). Trimming left V 7 bases short and J 11 bases short, with 17 bases between. The germline gives CDR1 SGHVS, CDR2 FNYEAQ. The CDR3 totals 12 residues. CDR3 nucleotide sequence: TGTGCCAGCACCCCGCCCCAGGGGAGGGCTTTCTTT. This encodes CASTPPQGRAFF. The variable domain in full, completed from reference TRBV7-6 and TRBJ1-1, reads GAGVSQSPRYKVTKRGQDVALRCDPISGHVSLYWYRQALGQGPEFLTYFNYEAQQDKSGLPNDRFSAERPEGSISTLTIQRTEQRDSAMYRCASTPPQGRAFFGQGTRLTVV.

The chain carries TRBV27 and TRBJ2-7; 9 nucleotides agree with TRBD2. V shed 0 bases, J shed 2 bases, and the junction held 8 bases outside the gene matches. The CDR3 loop spans 17 amino acids. CDR1 is MNHEY, CDR2 SMNVEV, per germline (reference sequence). In DNA form, the CDR3 reads TGTGCCAGCAGTTTATCGGGACTAGCAGATTCAGCCTACGAGCAGTACTTC. It codes for CASSLSGLADSAYEQYF.

V is TRBV25-1 and J is TRBJ1-1, with D perhaps TRBD1 (5 bases). Germline V gene sequence: CDR1 MGHDK, CDR2 SYGVNS. The CDR3 covers 11 residues. V lost 5 bases to trimming and J lost 11 bases, with 12 bases between them. The CDR3 DNA is TGTGCCAGCAGTCAGGGTCAGAAGGCTTTCTTT. As protein: CASSQGQKAFF. The whole variable domain, filled in from reference TRBV25-1 and TRBJ1-1, reads EADIYQTPRYLVIGTGKKITLECSQTMGHDKMYWYQQDPGMELHLIHYSYGVNSTEKGDLSSESTVSRIRTEHFPLTLESARPSHTSQYLCASSQGQKAFFGQGTRLTVV.

The chain recombines TRBV7-3 with TRBJ2-1; 7 bases line up with TRBD1. V gave up 8 bases and J gave up 5 bases; unmatched junction bases: 6. The CDR3 has 13 residues. Germline CDR1 and CDR2: SGHTA and FQGTGA. In DNA form, the CDR3 reads TGTGCCAGCCGAACAGGGACAGACAATGAGCAGTTCTTC. It yields the protein CASRTGTDNEQFF.

The V gene is TRBV27, the J gene TRBJ1-1; D is ambiguous. V lost 6 bases to trimming and J lost 4 bases, with 12 bases between them. The CDR3 has 13 amino acids. The germline gives CDR1 MNHEY, CDR2 SMNVEV (reference sequence). CDR3 protein: CASRKGESTEAFF. The CDR3 DNA follows: TGTGCCAGCAGAAAGGGTGAGAGCACTGAAGCTTTCTTT.

CDR3 residues: CASSDTDREKLYGYTF. CDR3 nucleotide sequence: TGTGCCAGCAGCGATACGGACAGGGAAAAACTCTATGGCTACACCTTC. This chain uses TRBV7-9 with TRBJ1-2; 8 bases map to TRBD1. Germline V gene data show CDR1 as SEHNR and CDR2 as FQNEAQ (reference sequence). The ends lost 5 bases at V and 4 bases at J; junction bases unmatched: 12. This CDR3 contains 16 residues.

The chain couples TRBV15 to TRBJ1-5, with a possible D match to TRBD1 (5 bases). Trimming stripped 0 bases from V and 7 bases from J, with 13 bases between. This CDR3 is built from 15 residues. In germline, CDR1 is LNHNV, CDR2 YYDKDF (reference sequence). CDR3 amino acids: CATSRDPGGAQPQHF. The CDR3 nucleotides read TGTGCCACCAGCAGAGATCCGGGGGGAGCACAGCCCCAGCATTTT.

The rearrangement links TRBV12-3 or TRBV12-4 to TRBJ1-2, with D unresolved. The CDR3 is 16 residues long. Trimming took off 8 bases at V and 0 bases at J, with 19 bases between the two ends. CDR3 loop: CASRHLGANSNYGYTF. In DNA form, the CDR3 reads TGTGCCAGCCGCCATTTAGGAGCGAATTCTAACTATGGCTACACCTTC.

This clonotype has a handful of counts. The V and J genes are TRBV20-1 and TRBJ1-4; 7 positions agree with TRBD1. CDR3 length equals 15 residues. Trimming took 0 bases from V and 6 from J; bases not matched to a gene: 7. Germline V gives CDR1 DFQATT, CDR2 SNEGSKA (reference sequence). This CDR3 reads CSARDHDRVDEKLFF. CDR3 nucleotide sequence: TGCAGTGCTAGAGATCATGACAGGGTGGATGAAAAACTGTTTTTT.

This chain uses TRBV6-5 with TRBJ1-6; D might be TRBD1 (5 bases). This CDR3 spans 16 amino acids. CDR1 is MNHEY, CDR2 SVGAGI, per germline. Deletions cut 0 bases from V and 6 bases from J, with 12 bases between. CDR3 DNA: TGTGCCAGCAGTTACTCCACTCAGGGTGGTAATTCACCCCTCCACTTT. Protein product: CASSYSTQGGNSPLHF.

There are a few counts of this clonotype. The V gene is TRBV19, the J gene TRBJ1-5; D unresolved. The CDR3 spans 13 residues. Germline loops: CDR1 LNHDA, CDR2 SQIVND (reference sequence). Trimming took 6 bases from V and 5 from J, leaving 11 bases between them. Here the CDR3 reads CASRNLLDQPQHF. DNA for the CDR3: TGTGCCAGTAGAAACCTTTTGGATCAGCCCCAGCATTTT.

This clonotype came up many times. The genes are TRBV7-3 and TRBJ2-1; D possibly corresponds to TRBD1 (5 bases). The V end was cut by 5 bases, the J end by 2 bases, with 13 bases between. Per germline, CDR1 SGHTA and CDR2 FQGTGA. The CDR3 covers 15 residues. The CDR3 nucleotides read TGTGCCAGCAGCACCTTTAGACAGCCCTACAATGAGCAGTTCTTC. Residues: CASSTFRQPYNEQFF.

The genes are TRBV12-3 or TRBV12-4 and TRBJ2-3; 9 bases are a match to TRBD2. The CDR3 is 16 residues long. V lost 3 bases, J lost 0 bases, and 4 bases stayed unmatched. The CDR3 DNA sequence: TGTGCCAGCAGTTTCGGGACTAGCAGAAGCACAGATACGCAGTATTTT. The encoded protein is CASSFGTSRSTDTQYF.

V usage is TRBV14 and J usage is TRBJ1-2; perhaps TRBD1 as D (5 bases). Trimming cost V 2 bases and J 2 bases, with 9 bases left between them. Per germline, CDR1 SGHDN and CDR2 FVKESK. The CDR3 is 14 residues long. The CDR3 loop is CASSQWGVNYGYTF. The CDR3 coding sequence is TGTGCCAGCAGCCAATGGGGGGTAAACTATGGCTACACCTTC.

The chain links TRBV27 to TRBJ2-1; D not certain. Per the germline V gene, CDR1 is MNHEY and CDR2 is SMNVEV (reference sequence). The ends were cut back, 7 bases at V and 5 bases at J, with 18 bases in the middle. This CDR3 is built from 15 residues. This CDR3 reads CASTPGWLPHNEQFF. CDR3 in DNA: TGTGCCAGCACTCCGGGTTGGCTGCCCCACAATGAGCAGTTCTTC.

The sample holds many counts of this clonotype. The V call is TRBV4-1, the J call TRBJ2-1; TRBD2 aligns across 14 bases. The ends lost 4 bases at V and 3 bases at J; junction bases unmatched: 5. Germline V gene lookup returns CDR1 MGHRA and CDR2 YSYEKL. The CDR3 sequence is 17 residues long. The CDR3 nucleotides read TGCGCCAGCAGCCTATCGGGACTAGCGGGGGTCTACAATGAGCAGTTCTTC. As protein: CASSLSGLAGVYNEQFF.

The CDR3 protein is CAKNATGTWNTGELFF. For the CDR3, the DNA is TGCGCCAAGAACGCGACAGGGACATGGAACACCGGGGAGCTGTTTTTT. V usage is TRBV5-1 and J usage is TRBJ2-2, with 7 bases fitting TRBD1. Germline CDR1 SGHRS, CDR2 YFSETQ. Losses at the gene ends were 9 bases for V and 1 base for J; bases not matched to a gene: 12. The CDR3 consists of 16 residues.